This TCR beta chain was recorded in a study of beta chain features in type 1 diabetes. General observations from the study: In all four CD4+ subsets, TCRB CDR3 length was significantly, moderately reduced in type 1 diabetes. Whether HLA type influences TCRB rearrangement remained unresolved here.

Since all of the isolated RNA was reverse transcribed, expressed TCRB transcripts were what got sequenced. Data came from immunoSEQ multiplex PCR; TCRdb stores just in-frame clones and leaves some out. The repertoire holds about 240,000 clones, with approximately 13% as singletons. Trimming took 6 bases from V and 0 from J; bases not matched to a gene: 9. This CDR3 has 16 residues. The germline gives CDR1 ENHRY, CDR2 SYGVKD. About this clone: The antigen is not known.

This receptor was taken from a man aged 30 to 45 with type 1 diabetes. Sequencing was done on a sample of naive CD4+ T cells from blood. The genes are TRBV10-3 and TRBJ2-3; 7 nucleotides align to TRBD1. CDR3 DNA sequence: TGTGCCATCAGCCCGACAGGGTCGTCTAGCACAGATACGCAGTATTTT. Translation: CAISPTGSSSTDTQYF.